This TCR beta chain was found in a study of blood T cell repertoires in COVID-19. The method was immunoSEQ multiplex PCR; TCRdb's version includes in-frame clones alone and lacks a portion of them. There are about 120,000 clones in the sample; more than 75% occur only once, and less than 4% lies in the top ten. Sequencing was carried out using peripheral blood. The receptor was derived from a woman in her forties or fifties with acute or convalescent COVID-19.

DNA for the CDR3: TGTGCCAGCAGCGCGACAGGGACAAACTATGGCTACACCTTC. It codes for CASSATGTNYGYTF. V usage is TRBV16 and J usage is TRBJ1-2, with 7 nucleotides matching TRBD1. The V and J ends lost 5 bases and 2 bases, in that order; junction bases with no gene match: 5. CDR1 KGHSY and CDR2 FQNENV come from the germline V gene. The CDR3 totals 14 residues.